This T cell receptor beta chain originates from a study of blood T cells in healthy people across ages. Details on this clonotype: A much larger clonotype is one base distant, so this may be a read error.

Sample-barcoded 5' priming and a J-beta primer mix drove a second PCR of roughly 6 to 12 cycles. TCRdb re-called the 5' RACE reads through MiXCR, storing one row per CDR3 protein. The repertoire holds fewer than 800,000 distinct CDR3 sequences, around 48% seen once, with under 35% in the top ten. With 3 bases removed from V and 5 bases from J, the gap between germline ends came to 25 bases. The CDR3 contains 18 residues. The receptor was isolated from a woman in her sixties in good health. The chain is built from TRBV12-3 or TRBV12-4 and TRBJ2-5; D not resolved. The sequenced material came from blood. CDR3 sequence (DNA): TGTGCCAGCAGTTTTTGGAATCCCGGCATGCCTGCGAAGGAGACCCAGTACTTC. Translation: CASSFWNPGMPAKETQYF.